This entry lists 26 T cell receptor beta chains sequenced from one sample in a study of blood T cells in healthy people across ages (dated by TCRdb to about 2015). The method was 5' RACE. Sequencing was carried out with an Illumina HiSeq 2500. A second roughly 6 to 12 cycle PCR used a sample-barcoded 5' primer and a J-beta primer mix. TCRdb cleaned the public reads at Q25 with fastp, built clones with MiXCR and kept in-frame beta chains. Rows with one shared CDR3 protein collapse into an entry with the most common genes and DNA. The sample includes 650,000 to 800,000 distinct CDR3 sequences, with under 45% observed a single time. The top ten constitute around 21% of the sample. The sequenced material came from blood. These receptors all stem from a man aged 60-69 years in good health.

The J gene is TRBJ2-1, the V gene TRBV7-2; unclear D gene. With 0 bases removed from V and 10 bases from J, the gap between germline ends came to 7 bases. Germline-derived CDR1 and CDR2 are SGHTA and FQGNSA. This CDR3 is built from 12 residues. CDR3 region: CASSLAQYEQFF. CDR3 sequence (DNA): TGTGCCAGCAGCTTAGCCCAATACGAGCAGTTCTTC.

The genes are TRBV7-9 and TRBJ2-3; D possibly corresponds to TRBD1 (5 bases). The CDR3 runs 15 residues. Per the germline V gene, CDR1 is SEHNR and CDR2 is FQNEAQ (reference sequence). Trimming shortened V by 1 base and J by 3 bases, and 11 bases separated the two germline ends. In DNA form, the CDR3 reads TGTGCCAGCAGCTTAGAGCTCCCAGGGACAGATACGCAGTATTTT. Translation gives CASSLELPGTDTQYF.

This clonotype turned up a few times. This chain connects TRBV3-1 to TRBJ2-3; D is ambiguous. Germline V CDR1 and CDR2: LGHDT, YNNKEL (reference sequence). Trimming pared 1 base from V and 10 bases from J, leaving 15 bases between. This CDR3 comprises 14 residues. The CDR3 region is CASSQAGLGLAQYF. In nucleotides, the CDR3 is TGTGCCAGCAGCCAAGCTGGTTTGGGGTTGGCGCAGTATTTT.

The CDR3 reads CASSQVGGDGYTF. CDR3 bases: TGCGCCAGCAGCCAAGTTGGGGGAGATGGCTACACCTTC. The J gene is TRBJ1-2, the V gene TRBV4-3, with D tentatively TRBD1 (5 bases). Trimming cost V 1 base and J 6 bases, with 9 bases left between them. Germline assignment: CDR1 LGHNA and CDR2 YSLEER. This CDR3 region has 13 residues.

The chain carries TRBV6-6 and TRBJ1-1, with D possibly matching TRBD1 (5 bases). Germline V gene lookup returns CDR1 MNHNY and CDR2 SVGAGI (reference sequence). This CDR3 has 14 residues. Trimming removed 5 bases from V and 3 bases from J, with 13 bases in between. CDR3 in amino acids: CASSKGPTYTEAFF. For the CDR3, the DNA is TGTGCCAGCAGTAAGGGACCAACGTACACTGAAGCTTTCTTT.

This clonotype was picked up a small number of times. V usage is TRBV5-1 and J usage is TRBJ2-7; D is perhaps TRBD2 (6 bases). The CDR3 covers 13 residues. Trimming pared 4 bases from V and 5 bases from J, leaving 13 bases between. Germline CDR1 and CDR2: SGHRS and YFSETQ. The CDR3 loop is CASSRAPGDEQYF. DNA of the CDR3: TGCGCCAGCAGCAGGGCGCCGGGGGACGAGCAGTACTTC. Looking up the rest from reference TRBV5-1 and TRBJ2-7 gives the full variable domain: KAGVTQTPRYLIKTRGQQVTLSCSPISGHRSVSWYQQTPGQGLQFLFEYFSETQRNKGNFPGRFSGRQFSNSRSEMNVSTLELGDSALYLCASSRAPGDEQYFGPGTRLTVT.

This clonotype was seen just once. CDR3 bases: TGTGCCAGCAGCCAAGATACAAGGGACCAAGAGACCCAGTACTTC. Protein sequence: CASSQDTRDQETQYF. The chain links TRBV14 to TRBJ2-5; D uncertain. V was trimmed by 0 bases and J by 0 bases, leaving 8 bases between them. Germline loops: CDR1 SGHDN, CDR2 FVKESK. The CDR3 covers 15 residues. Full variable domain (outside the CDR3, taken from reference TRBV14 and TRBJ2-5): EAGVTQFPSHSVIEKGQTVTLRCDPISGHDNLYWYRRVMGKEIKFLLHFVKESKQDESGMPNNRFLAERTGGTYSTLKVQPAELEDSGVYFCASSQDTRDQETQYFGPGTRLLVL.

CDR3 in DNA: TGTGCCAGCGCAGCTCCGCATGAAAAACTGTTTTTT. Its translation: CASAAPHEKLFF. J is TRBJ1-4 and V is TRBV6-2 or TRBV6-3; D is unresolved. The CDR3 is 12 residues long. Trimming took 8 bases from V and 6 from J, leaving 10 bases between them. CDR1 and CDR2 from the germline V gene are MNHEY and SVGEGT.

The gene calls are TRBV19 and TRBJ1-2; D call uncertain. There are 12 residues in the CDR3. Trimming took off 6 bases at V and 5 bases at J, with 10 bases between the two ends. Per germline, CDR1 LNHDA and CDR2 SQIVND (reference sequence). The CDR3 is CASRILGYGYTF. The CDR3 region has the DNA TGTGCCAGTAGGATCCTTGGGTATGGCTACACCTTC.

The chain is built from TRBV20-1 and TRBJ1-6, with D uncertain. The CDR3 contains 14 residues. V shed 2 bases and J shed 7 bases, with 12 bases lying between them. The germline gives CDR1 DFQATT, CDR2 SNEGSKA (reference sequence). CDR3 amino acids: CSARTWIPNSPLHF. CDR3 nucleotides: TGCAGTGCTAGAACGTGGATTCCAAATTCACCCCTCCACTTT.

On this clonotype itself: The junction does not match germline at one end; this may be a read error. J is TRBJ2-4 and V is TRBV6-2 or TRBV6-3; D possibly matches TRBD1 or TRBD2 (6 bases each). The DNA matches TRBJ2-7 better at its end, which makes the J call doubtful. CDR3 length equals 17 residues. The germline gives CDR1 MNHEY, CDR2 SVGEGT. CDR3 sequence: CVSRPAGESVTSFEQYF. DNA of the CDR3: TGTGTCAGCAGGCCTGCAGGGGAGTCTGTAACTAGCTTCGAGCAGTACTTC.

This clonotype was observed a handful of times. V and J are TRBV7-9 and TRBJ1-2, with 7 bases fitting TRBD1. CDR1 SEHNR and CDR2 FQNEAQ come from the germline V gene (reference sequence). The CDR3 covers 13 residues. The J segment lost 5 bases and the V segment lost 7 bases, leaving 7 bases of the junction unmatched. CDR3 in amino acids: CASNRDSSYGYTF. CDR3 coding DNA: TGTGCCAGCAACCGGGACAGTTCTTATGGCTACACCTTC.

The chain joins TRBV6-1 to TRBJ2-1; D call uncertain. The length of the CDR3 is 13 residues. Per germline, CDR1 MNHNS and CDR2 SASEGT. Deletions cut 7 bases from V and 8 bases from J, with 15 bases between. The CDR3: CASNLPFTHEQFF. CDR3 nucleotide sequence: TGTGCCAGCAACCTTCCCTTTACACATGAGCAGTTCTTC.

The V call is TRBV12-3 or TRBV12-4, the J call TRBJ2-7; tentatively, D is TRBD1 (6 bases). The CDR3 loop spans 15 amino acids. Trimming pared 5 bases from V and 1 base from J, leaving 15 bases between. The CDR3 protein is CASSLLTGFSYEQYF. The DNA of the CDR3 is TGTGCCAGCAGTCTACTAACAGGGTTTTCCTACGAGCAGTACTTC.

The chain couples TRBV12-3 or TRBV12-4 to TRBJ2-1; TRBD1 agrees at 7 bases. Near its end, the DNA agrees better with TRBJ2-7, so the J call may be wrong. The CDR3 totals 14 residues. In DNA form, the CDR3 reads TGTGCCAGCAGGTGGGACAGCGGTATAAGGGAGCAGTACTTC. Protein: CASRWDSGIREQYF.

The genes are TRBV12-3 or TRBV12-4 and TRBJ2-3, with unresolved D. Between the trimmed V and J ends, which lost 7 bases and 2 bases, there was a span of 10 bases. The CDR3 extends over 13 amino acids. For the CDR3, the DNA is TGTGCCAGCATCGGCAGACCCACAGATACGCAGTATTTT. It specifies CASIGRPTDTQYF.

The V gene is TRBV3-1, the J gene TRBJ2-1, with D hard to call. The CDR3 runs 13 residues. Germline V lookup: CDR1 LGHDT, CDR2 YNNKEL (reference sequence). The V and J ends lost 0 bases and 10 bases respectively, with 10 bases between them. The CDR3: CASSQDDRAEQFF. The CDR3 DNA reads TGTGCCAGCAGCCAAGATGATAGGGCCGAGCAGTTCTTC.

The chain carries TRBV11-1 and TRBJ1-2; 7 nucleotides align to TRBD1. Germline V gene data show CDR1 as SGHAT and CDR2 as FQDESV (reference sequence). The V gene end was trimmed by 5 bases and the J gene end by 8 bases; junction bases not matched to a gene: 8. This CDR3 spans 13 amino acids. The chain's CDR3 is CASSPRDSRGYTF. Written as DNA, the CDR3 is TGTGCCAGCAGCCCCCGGGACAGTCGGGGCTACACCTTC.

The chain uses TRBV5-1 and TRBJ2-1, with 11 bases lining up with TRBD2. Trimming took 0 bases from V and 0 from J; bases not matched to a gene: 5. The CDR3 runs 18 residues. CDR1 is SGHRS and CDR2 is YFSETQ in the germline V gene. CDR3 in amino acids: CASSLVPSGRSSYNEQFF. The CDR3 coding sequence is TGCGCCAGCAGCTTGGTCCCTAGCGGGAGGAGCTCCTACAATGAGCAGTTCTTC.

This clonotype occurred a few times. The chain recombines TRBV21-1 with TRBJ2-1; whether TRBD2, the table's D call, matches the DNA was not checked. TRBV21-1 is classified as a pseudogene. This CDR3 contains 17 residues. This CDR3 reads CASSKDTALPTYNEQFF. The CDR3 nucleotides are TGTGCCAGCAGCAAAGATACAGCCCTCCCAACCTACAATGAGCAGTTCTTC.

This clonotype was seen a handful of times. The CDR3 DNA reads as TGTGCCAGCAGGGAACTAGCGGGGGTCCTTACAGATACGCAGTATTTT. Its protein is CASRELAGVLTDTQYF. The chain has TRBV6-6 and TRBJ2-3, with 11 bases matching TRBD2. The CDR3 is 16 amino acids. Trimming at V came to 6 bases and at J to 3 bases, leaving 8 bases not matched to a gene. The germline CDR1 and CDR2 sequences are MNHNY and SVGAGI (reference sequence).

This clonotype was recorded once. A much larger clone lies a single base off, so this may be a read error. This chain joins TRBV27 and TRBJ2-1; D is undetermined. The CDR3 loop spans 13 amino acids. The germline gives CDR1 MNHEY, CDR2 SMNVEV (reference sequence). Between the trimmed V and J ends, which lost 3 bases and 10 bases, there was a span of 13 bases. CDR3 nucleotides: TGTGCCAGCAGTTTTCGGGTCTCCTACGAGCAGTTCTTC. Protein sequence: CASSFRVSYEQFF.

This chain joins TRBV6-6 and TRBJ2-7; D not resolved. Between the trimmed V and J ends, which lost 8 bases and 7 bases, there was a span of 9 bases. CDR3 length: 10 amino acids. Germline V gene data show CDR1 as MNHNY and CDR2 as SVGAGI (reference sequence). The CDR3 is CASGNLEQYF. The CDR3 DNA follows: TGTGCCAGCGGTAATTTGGAGCAGTACTTC.

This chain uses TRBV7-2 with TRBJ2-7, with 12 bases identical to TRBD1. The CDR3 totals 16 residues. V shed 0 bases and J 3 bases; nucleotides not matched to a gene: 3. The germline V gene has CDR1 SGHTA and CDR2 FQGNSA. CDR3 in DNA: TGTGCCAGCAGCTTAGCCGGGACAGGGGGCTACTACGAGCAGTACTTC. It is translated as CASSLAGTGGYYEQYF. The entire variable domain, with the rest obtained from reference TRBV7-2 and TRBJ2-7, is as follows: GAGVSQSPSNKVTEKGKDVELRCDPISGHTALYWYRQSLGQGLEFLIYFQGNSAPDKSGLPSDRFSAERTGGSVSTLTIQRTQQEDSAVYLCASSLAGTGGYYEQYFGPGTRLTVT.

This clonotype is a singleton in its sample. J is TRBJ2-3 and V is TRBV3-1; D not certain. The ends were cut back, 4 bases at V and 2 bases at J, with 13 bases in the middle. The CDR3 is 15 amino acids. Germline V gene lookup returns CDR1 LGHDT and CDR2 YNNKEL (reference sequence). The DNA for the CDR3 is TGTGCCAGCAGCCCCCCTCGGCTGACCACAGATACGCAGTATTTT. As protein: CASSPPRLTTDTQYF.

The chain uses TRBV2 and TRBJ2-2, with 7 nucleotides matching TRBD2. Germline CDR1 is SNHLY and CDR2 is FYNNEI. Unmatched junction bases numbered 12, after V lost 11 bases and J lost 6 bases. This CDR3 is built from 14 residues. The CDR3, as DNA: TGTGCCGGAAACCGGGAGGTTGTAGCCGGGGAGCTGTTTTTT. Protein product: CAGNREVVAGELFF.